Included here is one T cell receptor beta chain sequence, with context. Antigen specificity is unknown. These donors, healthy bone marrow donors, were studied. The data stem from a study of cytomegalovirus exposure and HLA in healthy donors. The wider study: Clustering assigned 70% to 90% of the approximately 400 genotyped donors to the Caucasian-associated ancestry cluster. Study observations and caveats: Relative to equally common others, HLA-associated TCR beta chains showed greater clonal expansion in a later analysis. TCR beta chain V- and J-gene trimming was linked, in a later analysis, to a missense variant in DCLRE1C.

The CDR3 is 18 amino acids. Germline V gene sequence: CDR1 SGHDN, CDR2 FVKESK. Unmatched junction bases numbered 8, after V lost 3 bases and J lost 3 bases. PCR used 60 Vbeta primers and 13 Jbeta primers. Generated by immunoSEQ multiplex PCR, the TCRdb table keeps only in-frame clones and is missing some. The sample gives roughly 150,000 clones, around 80% of which show up once; around 11% is in the top ten. Material for sequencing was PBMCs. The receptor was isolated from a man aged 18 to 29 in good health and CMV-seropositive. The J gene is TRBJ2-6, the V gene TRBV14; 10 bases agree with TRBD1. CDR3 loop: CASSHHGTGVDGANVLTF. The CDR3 region has the DNA TGTGCCAGCAGCCATCATGGGACAGGGGTTGATGGGGCCAACGTCCTGACTTTC.